Below are 22 T cell receptor beta chains sequenced from a single sample in a study of CD8 T cells in ankylosing spondylitis. Regarding the study as a whole: A TCR beta motif of about 8 highly homologous variants seemed to mark ankylosing spondylitis blood.

TCRdb fed the 5' RACE reads into MiXCR, producing one record per CDR3 protein. The repertoire has hundreds of thousands of distinct CDR3 sequences, approximately 10% of them found once; the top ten carry approximately 0.46%. These TCRs are of unknown antigen specificity. Sequencing was carried out using blood, either unsorted or a sorted T cell fraction (not recorded which). The receptors shown here come from a male donor with ankylosing spondylitis.

This clonotype was seen a handful of times. This sequence joins TRBV20-1 and TRBJ2-4; 7 bases map to TRBD1. This CDR3 spans 17 amino acids. Germline-derived CDR1 and CDR2 are DFQATT and SNEGSKA (reference sequence). J gave up 0 bases and V 0 bases, and 8 bases lay outside the gene matches. The CDR3 reads CSARDADRARAKNIQYF. The CDR3, as DNA: TGCAGTGCTAGAGACGCTGACAGGGCCCGAGCCAAAAACATTCAGTACTTC.

This clonotype occurred many times. The chain carries TRBV6-5 and TRBJ2-5; D is uncertain. Looked up from germline, CDR1 is MNHEY and CDR2 is SVGAGI. CDR3 length: 15 amino acids. Trimming removed 4 bases from V and 2 bases from J, with 14 bases in between. The CDR3: CASSFMVGSQETQYF. The DNA of the CDR3 is TGTGCCAGCAGTTTCATGGTTGGTTCGCAAGAGACCCAGTACTTC.

This clonotype was seen ten or more times. CDR3 in amino acids: CASSYTPGNEQFF. In DNA form, the CDR3 reads TGTGCCAGCAGTTACACCCCTGGGAATGAGCAGTTCTTC. The gene calls are TRBV6-2 or TRBV6-3 and TRBJ2-1; no definite D call. The CDR3 spans 13 residues. Looked up from germline, CDR1 is MNHEY and CDR2 is SVGEGT. Between the trimmed V and J ends, which lost 2 bases and 7 bases, there was a span of 9 bases.

The table lists this clonotype with a few counts. The gene calls are TRBV11-2 and TRBJ2-7; the D gene is possibly TRBD2 (5 bases). From germline, CDR1 is SGHAT and CDR2 FQNNGV. Trimming cost V 4 bases and J 3 bases, with 10 bases left between them. CDR3 length: 13 residues. CDR3 nucleotides: TGTGCCAGCAGCTCGCTACTAGTCTACGAGCAGTACTTC. This translates into CASSSLLVYEQYF.

V is TRBV11-2 and J is TRBJ2-5; TRBD2 matches at 8 bases. Germline CDR1 reads SGHAT; CDR2 reads FQNNGV. Germline trimming cut 4 bases from V and 4 bases from J; bases unmatched to any gene: 8. The CDR3 sequence is 15 residues long. This CDR3 is CASSSWTSIGETQYF. The CDR3 DNA is TGTGCCAGCAGCTCCTGGACTAGCATCGGAGAGACCCAGTACTTC.

The chain joins TRBV2 to TRBJ1-1; D gene uncertain. The CDR3 length is 13 residues. V gave up 8 bases and J gave up 0 bases, with 10 bases separating them. Germline V CDR1 and CDR2: SNHLY, FYNNEI. The CDR3 here is CASGREVNTEAFF. In DNA form, the CDR3 reads TGTGCCAGCGGAAGGGAAGTGAACACTGAAGCTTTCTTT. Using reference TRBV2 and TRBJ1-1 for the parts outside the CDR3, the full variable domain is EPEVTQTPSHQVTQMGQEVILRCVPISNHLYFYWYRQILGQKVEFLVSFYNNEISEKSEIFDDQFSVERPDGSNFTLKIRSTKLEDSAMYFCASGREVNTEAFFGQGTRLTVV.

In its sample, this clonotype was seen a few times. This chain links TRBV11-2 with TRBJ2-3; D remains unclear. Germline V gene sequence: CDR1 SGHAT, CDR2 FQNNGV. The CDR3 sequence is 13 residues long. V shed 1 base and J shed 6 bases, with 8 bases lying between them. DNA of the CDR3: TGTGCCAGCAGCTTAGTCGTCGAGGATACGCAGTATTTT. Encoded protein: CASSLVVEDTQYF.

The chain combines TRBV6-2 or TRBV6-3 with TRBJ2-2; unclear D gene. Germline lookup yields CDR1 MNHEY and CDR2 SVGEGT. The CDR3 is 15 amino acids. V lost 6 bases and J lost 0, with 11 bases in between. In DNA form, the CDR3 reads TGTGCCAGCAGCCTTTACTTCGCGAACACCGGGGAGCTGTTTTTT. Amino acids: CASSLYFANTGELFF.

This clonotype was seen more than once but under ten times. The chain carries TRBV10-3 and TRBJ2-7; 10 positions agree with TRBD1. Germline V gene data show CDR1 as ENHRY and CDR2 as SYGVKD. This CDR3 region has 13 residues. V trimming: 5 bases; J trimming: 3 bases; junction bases outside the gene matches: 1. Here the CDR3 reads CAISRTGGYEQYF. The CDR3 DNA reads as TGTGCCATCAGTCGGACAGGGGGCTACGAGCAGTACTTC.

This clonotype was seen a handful of times. The rearrangement links TRBV4-2 to TRBJ1-4, with D maybe TRBD1 (6 bases). V was clipped by 0 bases and J by 8 bases, with 16 bases between them. Per germline, CDR1 LGHNA and CDR2 YNFKEQ. The CDR3 has 16 amino acids. CDR3 DNA: TGTGCCAGCAGCCAAGAACATTTACAGGGACGAGAAAAACTGTTTTTT. Protein sequence: CASSQEHLQGREKLFF.

This sequence joins TRBV10-3 and TRBJ2-1; 8 bases line up with TRBD1. The CDR3 extends over 14 amino acids. Per the germline V gene, CDR1 is ENHRY and CDR2 is SYGVKD. The V segment lost 6 bases and the J segment 8 bases; nucleotides outside the gene matches: 9. DNA for the CDR3: TGTGCCATCAGGCGCGGACAGGGAATAGATGAGCAGTTCTTC. Its translation is CAIRRGQGIDEQFF.

Note on this clonotype: An end of the junction differs from the germline gene, which may be a read error. The rearrangement links TRBV20-1 to TRBJ2-7; D perhaps matches TRBD1 (6 bases). The CDR3 covers 13 residues. Germline V lookup: CDR1 DFQATT, CDR2 SNEGSKA (reference sequence). CDR3 amino acids: CSATRQESYEQCF. DNA for the CDR3: TGCAGTGCGACCCGACAGGAGAGCTACGAGCAGTGCTTC.

In this sample, this clonotype turned up many times. This chain joins TRBV12-3 or TRBV12-4 and TRBJ2-1, with D tentatively TRBD1 (5 bases). V lost 5 bases and J 7 bases, leaving 12 bases between the germline ends. CDR3 length equals 13 residues. CDR3 bases: TGTGCCAGCAGTGTTAACAGGTGGAATGAGCAGTTCTTC. Residues: CASSVNRWNEQFF.

V is TRBV20-1 and J is TRBJ2-7, with D perhaps TRBD1 (6 bases). Germline V gives CDR1 DFQATT, CDR2 SNEGSKA (reference sequence). The CDR3 has 12 amino acids. The V and J ends lost 5 bases and 3 bases respectively, with 11 bases between them. In DNA, the CDR3 is TGCAGTGCTGTCGAACAGGGCTACGAGCAGTACTTC. This gives the protein CSAVEQGYEQYF.

The chain combines TRBV20-1 with TRBJ2-7, with a possible D match to TRBD2 (6 bases). Germline CDR1 is DFQATT and CDR2 is SNEGSKA (reference sequence). With 3 bases removed from V and 0 bases from J, the gap between germline ends came to 12 bases. This CDR3 is 14 amino acids long. The CDR3 sequence is CSASRGRYSYEQYF. CDR3 sequence (DNA): TGCAGTGCTAGTCGTGGGAGGTACTCCTACGAGCAGTACTTC.

This clonotype has a handful of counts. This sequence joins TRBV20-1 and TRBJ2-3, with 8 bases matching TRBD2. The V gene end was trimmed by 2 bases and the J gene end by 6 bases; junction bases not matched to a gene: 10. The CDR3 runs to 15 residues. Germline CDR1 reads DFQATT; CDR2 reads SNEGSKA (reference sequence). The CDR3 bases are TGCAGTGCTAGAATGGCGGGAGGACCGGCGGATACGCAGTATTTT. This gives the protein CSARMAGGPADTQYF.

In its sample, this clonotype was seen a few times. This sequence joins TRBV10-3 and TRBJ2-5; tentatively, D is TRBD2 (5 bases). The germline gives CDR1 ENHRY, CDR2 SYGVKD. The CDR3 is 15 residues long. V lost 6 bases and J 4 bases, leaving 18 bases between the germline ends. CDR3 residues: CAISPGLGPVETQYF. CDR3 sequence (DNA): TGTGCCATCAGCCCGGGGTTGGGCCCAGTAGAGACCCAGTACTTC.

This clonotype was seen more than once but under ten times. V gene TRBV7-8 combines with J gene TRBJ1-2, with D possibly TRBD1 on 5 matching bases. V gave up 0 bases and J gave up 4 bases, with 15 bases separating them. This CDR3 contains 16 residues. Germline V gives CDR1 SGHVS, CDR2 FQNEAQ. CDR3 loop: CASSLATGQDFYGYTF. CDR3 nucleotide sequence: TGTGCCAGCAGCTTAGCCACAGGTCAGGACTTCTATGGCTACACCTTC. The full variable domain, rest sourced from reference TRBV7-8 and TRBJ1-2, is GAGVSQSPRYKVAKRGQDVALRCDPISGHVSLFWYQQALGQGPEFLTYFQNEAQLDKSGLPSDRFFAERPEGSVSTLKIQRTQQEDSAVYLCASSLATGQDFYGYTFGSGTRLTVV.

At least ten counts were recorded for this clonotype. This chain links TRBV7-2 with TRBJ1-6, with 8 bases that match TRBD1. In germline, CDR1 is SGHTA, CDR2 FQGNSA. This CDR3 has 16 amino acids. V shed 6 bases, J shed 3 bases, and the junction held 7 bases outside the gene matches. CDR3 sequence reads: CASSLRQGNYNSPLHF. The CDR3 nucleotides are TGTGCCAGCAGTCTAAGACAGGGGAACTATAATTCACCCCTCCACTTT.

The V and J genes are TRBV6-2 or TRBV6-3 and TRBJ2-7, with D maybe TRBD2 (5 bases). CDR1 is MNHEY and CDR2 is SVGEGT in the germline V gene. The CDR3 runs 15 residues. The V gene lost 5 bases and the J gene lost 0 bases, with 14 bases spanning the gap. The CDR3 nucleotides are TGTGCCAGCAGTAGGCCGGGAACCCACTCCTACGAGCAGTACTTC. Translation: CASSRPGTHSYEQYF.

At least ten counts were recorded for this clonotype. The chain employs TRBV4-3 and TRBJ1-2; 8 bases align to TRBD1. Germline CDR1 LGHNA, CDR2 YSLEER. J was trimmed by 6 bases and V by 1 base; bases with no gene match: 7. The CDR3 covers 15 residues. CDR3 amino acids: CASSQVFTGGDGYTF. The DNA of the CDR3 is TGCGCCAGCAGCCAAGTGTTTACAGGGGGTGATGGCTACACCTTC.

This clonotype was recorded a few times. Written as DNA, the CDR3 is TGTGCCAGCAGCTTAGTTTGGTCAGCTAACTATGGCTACACCTTC. It codes for CASSLVWSANYGYTF. The chain combines TRBV7-2 with TRBJ1-2; D unresolved. CDR3 length: 15 residues. Trimming stripped 1 base from V and 0 bases from J, with 9 bases between. CDR1 and CDR2 (germline): SGHTA, FQGNSA.